The 23 T cell receptor beta chains below were found in one sample sequenced in a study of shared clonotypes between healthy human individuals. Assay: immunoSEQ multiplex PCR; the TCRdb copy retains only in-frame clones and omits some. The sample lists hundreds of thousands of clones; approximately 92% were seen once. The naive CD8 subset, CD45RO-negative cells positively selected for CCR7, excluded terminally differentiated effector memory CD45RA+ cells. Specimen: naive CD8+ T cells sorted from blood. All receptors derive from a man aged 25-40 years in good health.

The chain employs TRBV7-9 and TRBJ2-5; 7 positions match TRBD1. Per the germline V gene, CDR1 is SEHNR and CDR2 is FQNEAQ (reference sequence). V was pared by 6 bases and J by 7 bases, with 11 bases of the junction left unmatched. The CDR3 is made up of 14 amino acids. CDR3 bases: TGTGCCAGCAGTACACCAGGACAGGCCGGGACCCAGTACTTC. Translated, it gives CASSTPGQAGTQYF.

This clone came up once. This chain joins TRBV2 and TRBJ2-1; 7 nucleotides match TRBD1. Germline V CDR1 and CDR2: SNHLY, FYNNEI. Trimming cost V 10 bases and J 14 bases; bases outside gene matches: 11. The CDR3 has 11 amino acids. The DNA for the CDR3 is TGTGCCACGAAAGCTCTGACAGGGAAGTTCTTC. It yields the protein CATKALTGKFF.

The V and J genes are TRBV11-2 and TRBJ2-7, with 8 bases aligning to TRBD1. The V and J ends lost 5 bases and 4 bases, in that order; junction bases with no gene match: 10. The CDR3 loop spans 15 amino acids. Germline lookup yields CDR1 SGHAT and CDR2 FQNNGV. This CDR3 reads CASSPRDRLVYEQYF. The CDR3 nucleotides read TGTGCCAGCAGCCCCCGGGACAGGCTAGTGTACGAGCAGTACTTC.

The J gene is TRBJ2-2, the V gene TRBV6-1; the D gene is possibly TRBD1 (6 bases). Germline V gene sequence: CDR1 MNHNS, CDR2 SASEGT. V lost 3 bases, J lost 5 bases, and 13 bases lay in between. The CDR3 covers 15 residues. CDR3 nucleotides: TGTGCCAGCAGTGAGGGGGCCCGGCGTACCGGGGAGCTGTTTTTT. Encoded protein: CASSEGARRTGELFF.

The chain carries TRBV7-7 and TRBJ2-7; unclear D gene. V dropped 0 bases and J dropped 5 bases, with 8 bases sitting between them. CDR3 length equals 13 residues. From germline, CDR1 is SSHAT and CDR2 FNYEAQ (reference sequence). This chain's CDR3 is CASSLALTNEQYF. The CDR3 DNA follows: TGTGCCAGCAGCTTAGCGCTTACGAACGAGCAGTACTTC.

The rearrangement joins TRBV10-3 to TRBJ1-1; no reliable D call. Trimming removed 4 bases from V and 5 bases from J, with 8 bases in between. The CDR3 length is 12 residues. The germline CDR1 and CDR2 sequences are ENHRY and SYGVKD. DNA for the CDR3: TGTGCCATCAGTGTTGCAAGGACTGAAGCTTTCTTT. It encodes CAISVARTEAFF.

The genes are TRBV5-4 and TRBJ2-1; 9 nucleotides align to TRBD1. The V segment lost 4 bases and the J segment 2 bases; nucleotides outside the gene matches: 4. The CDR3 spans 15 residues. In germline, CDR1 is SGHNT, CDR2 YYREEE (reference sequence). The CDR3 nucleotides are TGTGCCAGCAGCCATGACAGGGGGACCTACAATGAGCAGTTCTTC. Protein product: CASSHDRGTYNEQFF.

CDR3 region: CASSLPRDSDNEQFF. In DNA form, the CDR3 reads TGTGCCAGCAGCTTACCCAGGGACTCGGACAATGAGCAGTTCTTC. This chain connects TRBV11-2 to TRBJ2-1; D is possibly TRBD2 (6 bases). The germline V gene encodes CDR1 SGHAT and CDR2 FQNNGV. CDR3 length: 15 residues. Trimming took 2 bases from V and 5 from J, leaving 13 bases between them.

This chain connects TRBV28 to TRBJ2-1; D not resolved. There are 14 residues in the CDR3. Looked up from germline, CDR1 is MDHEN and CDR2 is SYDVKM. V was clipped by 8 bases and J by 0 bases, with 11 bases between them. This CDR3 is CASSTPISYNEQFF. As DNA, the CDR3 is TGTGCCAGCTCAACCCCGATCTCCTACAATGAGCAGTTCTTC.

This chain joins TRBV6-1 and TRBJ2-1; D unresolved. With 5 bases removed from V and 4 bases from J, the gap between germline ends came to 9 bases. In germline, CDR1 is MNHNS, CDR2 SASEGT. The length of the CDR3 is 13 residues. CDR3 bases: TGTGCCAGCAGTTCGACCGGGTACAATGAGCAGTTCTTC. Translating gives CASSSTGYNEQFF.

This clone appeared a single time. The rearrangement links TRBV6-5 to TRBJ2-7, with D maybe TRBD1 (6 bases). V lost 7 bases to trimming and J lost 0 bases, with 13 bases between them. CDR1 and CDR2 from the germline V gene are MNHEY and SVGAGI. This CDR3 is 14 amino acids long. CDR3 nucleotides: TGTGCCAGCAACCCGGGACAATCCTCCTACGAGCAGTACTTC. Its translation: CASNPGQSSYEQYF.

The chain couples TRBV13 to TRBJ2-3; D may be TRBD2 (5 bases). This CDR3 comprises 14 residues. The germline CDR1 and CDR2 sequences are PRHDT and FYEKMQ (reference sequence). V was shortened by 4 bases and J by 4 bases, with 12 bases between the two germline ends. As DNA, the CDR3 is TGTGCCAGCAGCTACTATGCCGGGGCAGATACGCAGTATTTT. Protein sequence: CASSYYAGADTQYF.

The rearrangement links TRBV19 to TRBJ2-7; 10 bases align to TRBD2. The germline V gene encodes CDR1 LNHDA and CDR2 SQIVND (reference sequence). The CDR3 covers 16 residues. Germline trimming cut 3 bases from V and 3 bases from J; bases unmatched to any gene: 8. This CDR3 is CASSIRPSGRIYEQYF. As DNA, the CDR3 is TGTGCCAGTAGTATCCGGCCTAGCGGGAGAATCTACGAGCAGTACTTC.

The V call is TRBV11-2, the J call TRBJ1-3; no firm D call. The CDR3 extends over 15 amino acids. Trimming removed 5 bases from V and 0 bases from J, with 11 bases in between. The germline V gene encodes CDR1 SGHAT and CDR2 FQNNGV. The CDR3 region has the DNA TGTGCCAGCAGCGTCGCTTGGGGCTCTGGAAACACCATATATTTT. This codes for CASSVAWGSGNTIYF.

V and J are TRBV10-2 and TRBJ2-7; 9 positions match TRBD2. The germline V gene encodes CDR1 WSHSY and CDR2 SAAADI. V lost 8 bases, J lost 5 bases, and 25 bases stayed unmatched. The CDR3 contains 19 residues. CDR3 loop: CASGGFRQGRSSGTHEQYF. The CDR3 bases are TGCGCCAGCGGTGGCTTTCGACAGGGCAGATCTAGCGGGACCCACGAGCAGTACTTC.

V gene TRBV28 combines with J gene TRBJ2-7; D is ambiguous. This CDR3 has 13 amino acids. Trimming pared 3 bases from V and 5 bases from J, leaving 11 bases between. The V gene's germline CDR1 is MDHEN and CDR2 SYDVKM. The CDR3 here is CASSFRQEHEQYF. CDR3 coding DNA: TGTGCCAGCAGTTTCAGGCAGGAGCACGAGCAGTACTTC.

The chain recombines TRBV6-5 with TRBJ2-7, with D unresolved. Germline CDR1 and CDR2: MNHEY and SVGAGI. V dropped 4 bases and J dropped 2 bases, with 9 bases sitting between them. The CDR3 loop spans 13 amino acids. CDR3 region: CASSLDGTYEQYF. CDR3 bases: TGTGCCAGCAGTTTGGACGGTACCTACGAGCAGTACTTC.

This clone has only one observation. This chain connects TRBV6-1 to TRBJ2-3; 8 positions agree with TRBD1. The CDR3 extends over 15 amino acids. Germline V gives CDR1 MNHNS, CDR2 SASEGT. V was clipped by 5 bases and J by 3 bases; unmatched bases: 7. CDR3 DNA sequence: TGTGCCAGCAGTTCCAGGGGGCAAAGGACAGATACGCAGTATTTT. Translation gives CASSSRGQRTDTQYF.

This clone was found a few times. At the DNA level, this CDR3 is encoded by other sequences in the same sample as well. The chain uses TRBV9 and TRBJ1-5; weak D call: TRBD1 (5 bases). Germline V gene sequence: CDR1 SGDLS, CDR2 YYNGEE. V was trimmed by 3 bases and J by 0 bases, leaving 7 bases between them. The CDR3 covers 14 residues. Here the CDR3 DNA reads TGTGCCAGCAGCGCCGACAGTAGCAATCAGCCCCAGCATTTT. It encodes CASSADSSNQPQHF.

The chain joins TRBV29-1 to TRBJ2-7, with D perhaps matching TRBD2 (6 bases). Germline V gene lookup returns CDR1 SQVTM and CDR2 ANQGSEA. This CDR3 contains 14 residues. The V end was cut by 1 base, the J end by 3 bases, with 13 bases between. For the CDR3, the DNA is TGCAGCGTTGAAGGTGCCGGGACTTTCTACGAGCAGTACTTC. Translated, it gives CSVEGAGTFYEQYF.

V is TRBV30 and J is TRBJ2-7; 9 bases match TRBD2. The J segment lost 3 bases and the V segment lost 3 bases, leaving 3 bases of the junction unmatched. This CDR3 has 13 residues. CDR1 is GTSNPN, CDR2 SVGIG, per germline (reference sequence). The CDR3 DNA is TGTGCCTGGAGCTTAGCGGGAGTCTACGAGCAGTACTTC. It translates to CAWSLAGVYEQYF. The entire variable domain, with the rest obtained from reference TRBV30 and TRBJ2-7, is as follows: SQTIHQWPATLVQPVGSPLSLECTVEGTSNPNLYWYRQAAGRGLQLLFYSVGIGQISSEVPQNLSASRPQDRQFILSSKKLLLSDSGFYLCAWSLAGVYEQYFGPGTRLTVT.

V and J are TRBV4-2 and TRBJ2-7, with 8 bases matching TRBD2. The J segment lost 3 bases and the V segment lost 0 bases, leaving 4 bases of the junction unmatched. The CDR3 has 15 amino acids. Germline V gene sequence: CDR1 LGHNA, CDR2 YNFKEQ. This CDR3 reads CASSQESAGDYEQYF. CDR3 sequence (DNA): TGTGCCAGCAGCCAAGAGTCAGCGGGAGACTACGAGCAGTACTTC.

The V and J genes are TRBV2 and TRBJ1-2, with TRBD1 matching 9 bases. The germline V gene encodes CDR1 SNHLY and CDR2 FYNNEI. The junction had 9 bases not matched to a gene; V was cut back by 1 base and J by 3 bases. The CDR3 covers 17 residues. This chain's CDR3 is CASSEVFRGQGYYGYTF. The CDR3 DNA reads TGTGCCAGCAGTGAAGTTTTTAGGGGACAGGGTTACTATGGCTACACCTTC.